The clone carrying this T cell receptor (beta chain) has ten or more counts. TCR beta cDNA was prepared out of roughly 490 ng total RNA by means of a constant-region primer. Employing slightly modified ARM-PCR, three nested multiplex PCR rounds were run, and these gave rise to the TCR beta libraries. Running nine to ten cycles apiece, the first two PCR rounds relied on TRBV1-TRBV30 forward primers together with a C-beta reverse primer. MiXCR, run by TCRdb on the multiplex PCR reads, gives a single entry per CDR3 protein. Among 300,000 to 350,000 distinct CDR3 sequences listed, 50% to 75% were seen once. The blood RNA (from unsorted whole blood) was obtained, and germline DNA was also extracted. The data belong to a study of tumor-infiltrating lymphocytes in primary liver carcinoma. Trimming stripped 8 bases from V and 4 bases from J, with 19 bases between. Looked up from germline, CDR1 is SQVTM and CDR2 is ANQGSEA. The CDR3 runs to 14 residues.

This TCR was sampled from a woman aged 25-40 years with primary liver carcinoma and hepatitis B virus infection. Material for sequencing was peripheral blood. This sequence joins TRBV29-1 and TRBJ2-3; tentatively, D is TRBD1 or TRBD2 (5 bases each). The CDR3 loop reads CSHERGAGADTQYF. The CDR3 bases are TGCAGCCACGAAAGGGGTGCCGGGGCAGATACGCAGTATTTT.